A selection of T cell receptor beta chains follows, all from one sample in a study of T cells in Graves' hyperthyroidism and ophthalmopathy. MiXCR was run by TCRdb on the multiplex PCR reads, yielding one entry per CDR3 protein. This table has hundreds of thousands of distinct CDR3 sequences, approximately 25% appearing once. The sample taken for sequencing was blood. The receptors come from a woman in her 30s with Graves' ophthalmopathy. CDR3s include the opening cysteine and the closing phenylalanine or tryptophan. Each record gives: J gene, D gene, V gene, clone size, CDR3 DNA, CDR3 protein. A D gene is named only where the DNA matches it firmly. Only some rows state a clone size, as once, few, many or a class for expanded clones.

j_call: TRBJ1-6
d_call: TRBD1
v_call: TRBV20-1
clone_size: few
cdr3_nt: TGCAGTGCTAGGTCGACAGGGAGTAATTCACCCCTCCACTTT
cdr3_aa: CSARSTGSNSPLHF

j_call: TRBJ1-2
d_call: -
v_call: TRBV6-5
clone_size: few
cdr3_nt: TGTGCCAGCAGTTACATCGAGGCTAACTATGGCTACACCTTC
cdr3_aa: CASSYIEANYGYTF

j_call: TRBJ2-7
d_call: TRBD1
v_call: TRBV2
clone_size: many
cdr3_nt: TGTGCCAGCAGTCCGGGACAGGGTGTTTTCATGGACTTC
cdr3_aa: CASSPGQGVFMDF

j_call: TRBJ1-5
d_call: TRBD1
v_call: TRBV10-2
clone_size: few
cdr3_nt: TGCGCCAGCAGAGACAGGGGCTCTCGCAATCAGCCCCAGCATTTT
cdr3_aa: CASRDRGSRNQPQHF

j_call: TRBJ1-1
d_call: -
v_call: TRBV12-3/TRBV12-4
clone_size: -
cdr3_nt: TGTGCCAGCAGTAGTTTCGGCAGAGAAGCTTTCTTT
cdr3_aa: CASSSFGREAFF

j_call: TRBJ1-1
d_call: -
v_call: TRBV25-1
clone_size: -
cdr3_nt: TGTGCCAGCAGTGATCCGGGGTCAGAAGCTTTCTTT
cdr3_aa: CASSDPGSEAFF

j_call: TRBJ1-6
d_call: -
v_call: TRBV5-1
clone_size: few
cdr3_nt: TGCGCCAGCAGCCCGGAAGGGTCACCCCTCCACTTT
cdr3_aa: CASSPEGSPLHF

j_call: TRBJ1-1
d_call: -
v_call: TRBV6-5
clone_size: many
cdr3_nt: TGTGCCAGCAGTTACGGGGGCCGGGGGTCGAACACTGAAGCTTTCTTT
cdr3_aa: CASSYGGRGSNTEAFF

j_call: TRBJ1-1
d_call: -
v_call: TRBV2
clone_size: many
cdr3_nt: TGTGCCAGTCCGACGGAGACAAAGAACACTGAAGCTTTCTTT
cdr3_aa: CASPTETKNTEAFF

j_call: TRBJ1-2
d_call: -
v_call: TRBV28
clone_size: -
cdr3_nt: TGTGCCAGCAGTTTACGGAGACAGAGCTACACCTTC
cdr3_aa: CASSLRRQSYTF

j_call: TRBJ2-2
d_call: -
v_call: TRBV10-3
clone_size: -
cdr3_nt: TGTGCCATCAGTGAGTTTGGGGGCGACACCGGGGAGCTGTTTTTT
cdr3_aa: CAISEFGGDTGELFF

j_call: TRBJ1-3
d_call: -
v_call: TRBV6-1
clone_size: -
cdr3_nt: TGTGCCAGCAGCCCCCTCCCGGGAGGAATCTCTGGAAACACCATATATTTT
cdr3_aa: CASSPLPGGISGNTIYF

j_call: TRBJ2-7
d_call: -
v_call: TRBV19
clone_size: few
cdr3_nt: TGTGCCAGTAGTATATGGGGACGGTCGGTCGAGCAGTACTTC
cdr3_aa: CASSIWGRSVEQYF

j_call: TRBJ1-2
d_call: -
v_call: TRBV20-1
clone_size: many
cdr3_nt: TGCAGTGCTCCCGGAAGCTATGGCTACACCTTC
cdr3_aa: CSAPGSYGYTF

j_call: TRBJ2-5
d_call: -
v_call: TRBV20-1
clone_size: many
cdr3_nt: TGCAGTGCTAGAGCTCAAGAGACCCAGTACTTC
cdr3_aa: CSARAQETQYF

j_call: TRBJ1-1
d_call: TRBD1
v_call: TRBV6-1
clone_size: many
cdr3_nt: TGTGCCAGCAGTGATCTGACAGGGGCGAAGAACACTGAAGCTTTCTTT
cdr3_aa: CASSDLTGAKNTEAFF

j_call: TRBJ2-7
d_call: -
v_call: TRBV28
clone_size: many
cdr3_nt: TGTGCCAGCAGTTTCCAACTCAACACTTGGAGCTCTTACGAGCAGTACTTC
cdr3_aa: CASSFQLNTWSSYEQYF

j_call: TRBJ2-5
d_call: TRBD1
v_call: TRBV11-1
clone_size: -
cdr3_nt: TGTGCCAGCAGCTTAGGATCGGACAGGGCCTCCCAAGAGACCCAGTACTTC
cdr3_aa: CASSLGSDRASQETQYF

j_call: TRBJ1-2
d_call: -
v_call: TRBV6-2/TRBV6-3
clone_size: -
cdr3_nt: TGTGCCAGCGCACGAGGGGCTAACTATGGCTACACCTTC
cdr3_aa: CASARGANYGYTF

j_call: TRBJ2-7
d_call: TRBD2
v_call: TRBV20-1
clone_size: -
cdr3_nt: TGCAGTGCTAGATTCGGGGGGTCCTACGAGCAGTACTTC
cdr3_aa: CSARFGGSYEQYF

j_call: TRBJ1-3
d_call: TRBD1
v_call: TRBV6-5
clone_size: -
cdr3_nt: TGTGCCAGCAGTTACGCGACAGGGTTAGGAAACACCATATATTTT
cdr3_aa: CASSYATGLGNTIYF

j_call: TRBJ1-5
d_call: -
v_call: TRBV12-3/TRBV12-4
clone_size: many
cdr3_nt: TGTGCCAGCAGTGGGGGGGGGCGTCAGCCCCAGCATTTT
cdr3_aa: CASSGGGRQPQHF

j_call: TRBJ2-5
d_call: -
v_call: TRBV27
clone_size: many
cdr3_nt: TGTGCCAGCAGTTTAGTAGGGCTATGGGAGACCCAGTACTTC
cdr3_aa: CASSLVGLWETQYF

j_call: TRBJ1-5
d_call: -
v_call: TRBV6-2/TRBV6-3
clone_size: many
cdr3_nt: TGTGCCAGCAGTTACCCCTCGGGGTTTCAGCCCCAGCATTTT
cdr3_aa: CASSYPSGFQPQHF

j_call: TRBJ1-1
d_call: -
v_call: TRBV4-1
clone_size: -
cdr3_nt: TGCGCCAGCAGCCAAGGCTGGCCTTACAGGGAGGGCACTGAAGCTTTCTTT
cdr3_aa: CASSQGWPYREGTEAFF

j_call: TRBJ1-5
d_call: -
v_call: TRBV20-1
clone_size: many
cdr3_nt: TGCAGTGCTAGAGGCCCCGCCGTAGGGTCGCGGCATCAGCCCCAGCATTTT
cdr3_aa: CSARGPAVGSRHQPQHF

j_call: TRBJ1-1
d_call: -
v_call: TRBV5-1
clone_size: many
cdr3_nt: TGCGCCAGCAGCTTCCACCGCTCGAGAGGGAACACTGAAGCTTTCTTT
cdr3_aa: CASSFHRSRGNTEAFF

j_call: TRBJ2-2
d_call: TRBD2
v_call: TRBV15
clone_size: many
cdr3_nt: TGTGCCACCAGCAGATCTTTGACTAGCGGGGGCCCTTTAGAGACCGGGGAGCTGTTTTTT
cdr3_aa: CATSRSLTSGGPLETGELFF

j_call: TRBJ2-7
d_call: -
v_call: TRBV18
clone_size: -
cdr3_nt: TGTGCCAGCTCACAAGACCGGGACGGAGCCTTCGACGAGCAGTACTTC
cdr3_aa: CASSQDRDGAFDEQYF

j_call: TRBJ1-1
d_call: -
v_call: TRBV9
clone_size: many
cdr3_nt: TGTGCCAGCAGCGTAGGGGGGGGAGGGTACTCTATGAACACTGAAGCTTTCTTT
cdr3_aa: CASSVGGGGYSMNTEAFF

j_call: TRBJ2-6
d_call: TRBD2
v_call: TRBV2
clone_size: -
cdr3_nt: TGTGCCAGCAGTGAAGGCGGGGGGAGATCTGGGGCCAACGTCCTGACTTTC
cdr3_aa: CASSEGGGRSGANVLTF

j_call: TRBJ1-2
d_call: TRBD1
v_call: TRBV6-5
clone_size: many
cdr3_nt: TGTGCCAGCAGTTCCCGGGGGACAGGGGAGAACTATGGCTACACCTTC
cdr3_aa: CASSSRGTGENYGYTF

j_call: TRBJ1-2
d_call: -
v_call: TRBV27
clone_size: many
cdr3_nt: TGTGCCAGCAGTTTCGTAGGTGAAGGGCAGGGAGGCTACACCTTC
cdr3_aa: CASSFVGEGQGGYTF

j_call: TRBJ1-5
d_call: -
v_call: TRBV4-1
clone_size: -
cdr3_nt: TGCGCCAGCAGCCAAGATTTCGGTGACAATCAGCCCCAGCATTTT
cdr3_aa: CASSQDFGDNQPQHF

j_call: TRBJ1-2
d_call: -
v_call: TRBV27
clone_size: -
cdr3_nt: TGTGCCAGCAGTTTATTGGGACTGGACAGTAGGGGTAGGGGGTTTTATGGCTACACCTTC
cdr3_aa: CASSLLGLDSRGRGFYGYTF

j_call: TRBJ2-5
d_call: -
v_call: TRBV20-1
clone_size: many
cdr3_nt: TGCGGGCCTCAGGACCAAGAGACCCAGTACTTC
cdr3_aa: CGPQDQETQYF

j_call: TRBJ1-1
d_call: -
v_call: TRBV28
clone_size: -
cdr3_nt: TGTGCCAGCAGGCGAGACGGGAGCACTGAAGCTTTCTTT
cdr3_aa: CASRRDGSTEAFF

j_call: TRBJ1-2
d_call: TRBD1
v_call: TRBV12-3/TRBV12-4
clone_size: -
cdr3_nt: TGTGCCAGCAGCCCAGGGACAGTCTATGGCTACGCCTTC
cdr3_aa: CASSPGTVYGYAF

j_call: TRBJ2-7
d_call: -
v_call: TRBV6-5
clone_size: many
cdr3_nt: TGTGCCAGCAGTTACGGGGGGACCCCGTCCTACGAGCAGTACTTC
cdr3_aa: CASSYGGTPSYEQYF

j_call: TRBJ2-7
d_call: -
v_call: TRBV20-1
clone_size: many
cdr3_nt: TGCAGTGCTAGAGATCAGGGCAGAGGAGGCGAGCAGTACTTC
cdr3_aa: CSARDQGRGGEQYF

j_call: TRBJ1-2
d_call: TRBD1
v_call: TRBV7-9
clone_size: many
cdr3_nt: TGTGCCAGCAGCTTGCAGGGGGCTGATGGCTACACCTTC
cdr3_aa: CASSLQGADGYTF

j_call: TRBJ1-6
d_call: -
v_call: TRBV7-8
clone_size: many
cdr3_nt: TGTGCCAGCAGCTTATTTGACGTAGGGTCACCCCTCCACTTT
cdr3_aa: CASSLFDVGSPLHF

j_call: TRBJ1-5
d_call: -
v_call: TRBV10-3
clone_size: many
cdr3_nt: TGTGCCATCAGTGACGCAGAAAATAGCAATCAGCCCCAGCATTTT
cdr3_aa: CAISDAENSNQPQHF

j_call: TRBJ1-5
d_call: -
v_call: TRBV12-3/TRBV12-4
clone_size: many
cdr3_nt: TGTGCCAGCAGTTTTGTAGGTCTTAGCAATCAGCCCCAGCATTTT
cdr3_aa: CASSFVGLSNQPQHF

j_call: TRBJ1-2
d_call: -
v_call: TRBV4-1
clone_size: many
cdr3_nt: TGCGCCAGCAGCCAAGACCGGACGCCCGACTATGGCTACACCTTC
cdr3_aa: CASSQDRTPDYGYTF

j_call: TRBJ2-7
d_call: TRBD1
v_call: TRBV10-3
clone_size: many
cdr3_nt: TGTGCCATCAGAGAGACAGGGCCGTCCTACGAGCAGTACTTC
cdr3_aa: CAIRETGPSYEQYF

j_call: TRBJ1-3
d_call: -
v_call: TRBV18
clone_size: -
cdr3_nt: TGTGCCAGCTCACCACAGGCAGGGGACCCCTCTGGAAACACCATATATTTT
cdr3_aa: CASSPQAGDPSGNTIYF

j_call: TRBJ2-7
d_call: -
v_call: TRBV2
clone_size: many
cdr3_nt: TGTGCCAGCAGTGAACTCGAGACAGGGGGACTAGGCTACGAGCAGTACTTC
cdr3_aa: CASSELETGGLGYEQYF

j_call: TRBJ1-1
d_call: -
v_call: TRBV19
clone_size: many
cdr3_nt: TGTGCCAGTAGTCCCGGCGGGAGGACTGAAGCTTTCTTT
cdr3_aa: CASSPGGRTEAFF

j_call: TRBJ2-7
d_call: -
v_call: TRBV4-1
clone_size: many
cdr3_nt: TGCGCCAGCAGCCCAATCCTCTCCTACGAGCAGTACTTC
cdr3_aa: CASSPILSYEQYF

j_call: TRBJ2-7
d_call: -
v_call: TRBV15
clone_size: few
cdr3_nt: TGTGCCACCAGCAGAGATGGTTGGGGATCCCACGAGCAGTACTTC
cdr3_aa: CATSRDGWGSHEQYF

j_call: TRBJ1-1
d_call: -
v_call: TRBV5-5
clone_size: -
cdr3_nt: TGTGCCAGCAGCTACATTTGGGGGAACACTGAAGCTTTCTTT
cdr3_aa: CASSYIWGNTEAFF

j_call: TRBJ2-7
d_call: -
v_call: TRBV20-1
clone_size: many
cdr3_nt: TGCAGTGCTAGAGATCAGGGGGGGACCTACGAGCAGTACTTC
cdr3_aa: CSARDQGGTYEQYF

j_call: TRBJ2-7
d_call: -
v_call: TRBV20-1
clone_size: -
cdr3_nt: TGCAGTGCTAGAGTAGGGAGCGAGCAGTACTTC
cdr3_aa: CSARVGSEQYF

j_call: TRBJ2-5
d_call: -
v_call: TRBV28
clone_size: -
cdr3_nt: TGTGCCAGCAGTTACGTAGTGGGAGAGACCCAGTACTTC
cdr3_aa: CASSYVVGETQYF

j_call: TRBJ1-5
d_call: TRBD1
v_call: TRBV4-1
clone_size: -
cdr3_nt: TGCGCCAGCAGCCAAGGACAGGGTGGGATTCAGCCCCAGCATTTT
cdr3_aa: CASSQGQGGIQPQHF

j_call: TRBJ1-1
d_call: -
v_call: TRBV19
clone_size: few
cdr3_nt: TGTGCCAGTACCCCCCGGAGGGGGAGAACTGAAGCTTTCTTT
cdr3_aa: CASTPRRGRTEAFF